This T cell receptor (beta chain) was captured by sequencing in a study of PD-1 blockade in classical Hodgkin lymphoma. Study-level points and caveats: Patients starting nivolumab under 1 year after ASCT were excluded. Complete responders matched newly diagnosed patients in baseline diversity. Causes of the repertoire differences remain undefined, possibly disease activity or prior therapy. Baseline TCR diversity was reportedly lower in newly diagnosed patients than healthy donors.

Trimming left V 5 bases short and J 4 bases short, with 8 bases between. The germline gives CDR1 LNHDA, CDR2 SQIVND (reference sequence). The CDR3 extends over 12 amino acids. Assay: immunoSEQ multiplex PCR; the TCRdb copy retains only in-frame clones and omits some. The sample holds fewer than 75,000 clones, 88% seen once. For this clone: Its specificity is not known.

Each patient's relapse followed autologous stem cell transplantation, and brentuximab vedotin exposure varied. V is TRBV19 and J is TRBJ1-2, with a tentative D call TRBD1 (5 bases). Material: peripheral blood mononuclear cells (PBMCs), obtained before the second cycle of nivolumab. The sequence was obtained from a human donor with classical Hodgkin lymphoma. CDR3 bases: TGTGCCAGTAGTGACAGCCTCTATGGCTACACCTTC. It encodes CASSDSLYGYTF. Full variable domain (missing parts from reference TRBV19 and TRBJ1-2): DGGITQSPKYLFRKEGQNVTLSCEQNLNHDAMYWYRQDPGQGLRLIYYSQIVNDFQKGDIAEGYSVSREKKESFPLTVTSAQKNPTAFYLCASSDSLYGYTFGSGTRLTVV.